The 15 T cell receptor beta chains presented below share a single source sample, sequenced in a study of a mutant IDH1 vaccine in newly diagnosed glioma. Profiling relied on immunoSEQ multiplex PCR, and the TCRdb table lists in-frame clones only, not all of them. The table shows 31,000 or so clones, with 80% to 85% occurring only once. Indicated time point: week 47, end of study. The study gave 300 ug of mutant IDH1 20-mer peptide per vaccine dose, with topical imiquimod. These TCRs' antigens remain unknown. The starting material was PBMCs, obtained from a glioma patient whose treatment included an IDH1 peptide vaccine. The receptor set was obtained from a man aged 25-45 years with glioma.

The chain's CDR3 is CASSGYRTDTQYF. The CDR3 nucleotides are TGTGCCAGCAGCGGATACAGGACAGATACGCAGTATTTT. The chain has TRBV5-6 and TRBJ2-3; D perhaps matches TRBD1 (5 bases). This CDR3 is 13 amino acids long. Germline V gene data show CDR1 as SGHDT and CDR2 as YYEEEE. V shed 4 bases and J shed 3 bases, with 9 bases lying between them.

This chain connects TRBV4-3 to TRBJ2-2; D ambiguous. Per the germline V gene, CDR1 is LGHNA and CDR2 is YSLEER. CDR3 length: 14 amino acids. Trimming took off 3 bases at V and 0 bases at J, with 5 bases between the two ends. DNA of the CDR3: TGCGCCAGCAGCCAGAGTTCGAACACCGGGGAGCTGTTTTTT. Encoded protein: CASSQSSNTGELFF.

The V gene is TRBV5-4, the J gene TRBJ1-1; D is unresolved. This CDR3 has 13 amino acids. V gave up 0 bases and J gave up 1 base, with 4 bases separating them. Germline loops: CDR1 SGHNT, CDR2 YYREEE (reference sequence). The CDR3 bases are TGTGCCAGCAGCTTGGACGCGAACACTGAAGCTTTCTTT. It codes for CASSLDANTEAFF.

J is TRBJ1-1 and V is TRBV2; D call uncertain. V shed 3 bases and J shed 11 bases, with 10 bases lying between them. Germline CDR1 reads SNHLY; CDR2 reads FYNNEI. This CDR3 is built from 11 residues. The DNA of the CDR3 is TGTGCCAGCAGTGAGAAGCCGTTTGCTTTCTTT. Translating it yields CASSEKPFAFF.

V and J are TRBV30 and TRBJ2-1; TRBD1 might be the D (5 bases). Germline V gives CDR1 GTSNPN, CDR2 SVGIG (reference sequence). Trimming took 1 base from V and 10 from J, leaving 17 bases between them. CDR3 size: 14 residues. CDR3 loop: CAWSGGAKEREQFF. DNA of the CDR3: TGTGCCTGGAGTGGTGGGGCTAAGGAAAGGGAGCAGTTCTTC.

The V gene is TRBV5-6, the J gene TRBJ2-7, with no clear D. This CDR3 is built from 12 residues. Germline loops: CDR1 SGHDT, CDR2 YYEEEE. Trimming removed 1 base at V and 1 base at J, with 3 bases between. DNA for the CDR3: TGTGCCAGCAGCTTGAAGTCCTACGAGCAGTACTTC. The encoded protein is CASSLKSYEQYF.

The chain uses TRBV7-6 and TRBJ2-1, with 8 bases that match TRBD1. Germline CDR1 reads SGHVS; CDR2 reads FNYEAQ. The trim removed 5 bases at V and 7 bases at J, leaving 7 bases unmatched. This CDR3 is 14 amino acids long. The CDR3 protein is CASSIRTGRNEQFF. DNA of the CDR3: TGTGCCAGCAGCATTCGGACAGGGAGGAATGAGCAGTTCTTC.

The genes are TRBV18 and TRBJ2-1; TRBD1 aligns across 11 bases. CDR1 is KGHSH, CDR2 LQKENI, per germline. This CDR3 is 14 amino acids long. V shed 3 bases and J 7 bases; nucleotides not matched to a gene: 2. Here the CDR3 DNA reads TGTGCCAGCTCACCCGGGGACAGGGGGAATGAGCAGTTCTTC. It yields the protein CASSPGDRGNEQFF.

The chain recombines TRBV6-5 with TRBJ2-2, with D unresolved. The V gene's germline CDR1 is MNHEY and CDR2 SVGAGI. V was cut by 0 bases and J by 6 bases, with 8 bases left in between. The CDR3 length is 14 residues. The chain's CDR3 is CASSYSNGAGELFF. The DNA for the CDR3 is TGTGCCAGCAGTTACTCGAATGGCGCCGGGGAGCTGTTTTTT.

V gene TRBV19 combines with J gene TRBJ1-2; D is unresolved. With 7 bases removed from V and 4 bases from J, the gap between germline ends came to 16 bases. Germline V gene lookup returns CDR1 LNHDA and CDR2 SQIVND (reference sequence). The CDR3 is 14 residues long. The CDR3 DNA sequence: TGTGCCAGTATTTCAAAGAATGGGTTCTATGGCTACACCTTC. Translation gives CASISKNGFYGYTF.

The V call is TRBV5-1, the J call TRBJ1-5, with a tentative D call TRBD1 (6 bases). Germline CDR1 is SGHRS and CDR2 is YFSETQ. The length of the CDR3 is 16 residues. Between the trimmed V and J ends, which lost 0 bases and 1 base, there was a span of 11 bases. The CDR3 is CASSLEGRGSNQPQHF. CDR3 coding DNA: TGCGCCAGCAGCTTGGAGGGCAGGGGAAGCAATCAGCCCCAGCATTTT.

This chain links TRBV11-1 with TRBJ2-7, with TRBD1 identical over 10 bases. This CDR3 is 17 amino acids long. V shed 3 bases and J 2 bases; nucleotides not matched to a gene: 10. Germline-derived CDR1 and CDR2 are SGHAT and FQDESV (reference sequence). CDR3 region: CASSFGRAGTGAYEQYF. CDR3 coding DNA: TGTGCCAGCAGCTTTGGGCGCGCTGGGACAGGGGCCTACGAGCAGTACTTC. The variable domain in full, with the rest retrieved from reference TRBV11-1 and TRBJ2-7, is EAEVAQSPRYKITEKSQAVAFWCDPISGHATLYWYRQILGQGPELLVQFQDESVVDDSQLPKDRFSAERLKGVDSTLKIQPAELGDSAMYLCASSFGRAGTGAYEQYFGPGTRLTVT.

There are a few counts of this clone. This chain links TRBV10-2 with TRBJ2-2; D remains ambiguous. V lost 6 bases and J lost 6, with 5 bases in between. Germline values: CDR1 WSHSY, CDR2 SAAADI. This CDR3 comprises 11 residues. CDR3 sequence (DNA): TGCGCCAGCAGCGTGGCCGGGGAGCTGTTTTTT. Protein product: CASSVAGELFF.

This rearrangement joins TRBV29-1 to TRBJ2-1; TRBD2 matches at 14 bases. Germline values: CDR1 SQVTM, CDR2 ANQGSEA. CDR3 size: 19 residues. V lost 0 bases and J lost 7; bases outside the gene matches: 14. The CDR3 DNA sequence: TGCAGCGTTGAAGATCTGGGACTAGCGGGAGATAGCTTGAGGAATGAGCAGTTCTTC. Residues: CSVEDLGLAGDSLRNEQFF.

This clone was counted a single time. This chain connects TRBV5-1 to TRBJ2-7, with TRBD1 matching 9 bases. CDR1 and CDR2 from the germline V gene are SGHRS and YFSETQ. The V gene end was trimmed by 0 bases and the J gene end by 11 bases; junction bases not matched to a gene: 3. The CDR3 is 12 amino acids. CDR3 protein: CASSLGDREEYF. The CDR3 region has the DNA TGCGCCAGCAGCTTGGGGGACAGGGAGGAGTACTTC. Full variable domain (outside the CDR3, taken from reference TRBV5-1 and TRBJ2-7): KAGVTQTPRYLIKTRGQQVTLSCSPISGHRSVSWYQQTPGQGLQFLFEYFSETQRNKGNFPGRFSGRQFSNSRSEMNVSTLELGDSALYLCASSLGDREEYFGPGTRLTVT.